This entry lists 31 T cell receptor beta chains sequenced from one sample in a study of T cell clonotyping in hematopoietic cell transplantation. TCRdb keeps only in-frame clones here, not all; method: immunoSEQ multiplex PCR. The sample carries around 1,200 clones, around 77% recorded once. This specimen consisted of PBMCs, obtained 30 days after allogeneic stem cell transplant. The receptor source for this set is a female patient aged 50-65 years who had an allogeneic stem cell transplant, so the T cells may come from the graft donor. Some clones in this sample may be carry-over from other donors' samples.

This clone came up a few times. The chain joins TRBV7-9 to TRBJ2-1, with 10 positions matching TRBD2. This CDR3 comprises 13 residues. The germline CDR1 and CDR2 sequences are SEHNR and FQNEAQ (reference sequence). The CDR3 loop is CAGAGGPDNEQFF. CDR3 nucleotides: TGTGCTGGAGCGGGAGGGCCGGACAATGAGCAGTTCTTC.

V is TRBV7-9 and J is TRBJ1-4; perhaps TRBD1 as D (5 bases). Germline CDR1 reads SEHNR; CDR2 reads FQNEAQ (reference sequence). The V gene lost 5 bases and the J gene lost 7 bases, with 17 bases spanning the gap. This CDR3 is 15 amino acids long. The CDR3 reads CASSIGTNRGEKLFF. The DNA of the CDR3 is TGTGCCAGCAGCATAGGGACGAATCGTGGTGAAAAACTGTTTTTT.

About this clone: At the DNA level, this CDR3 is encoded by other sequences in the same sample as well. J is TRBJ2-7 and V is TRBV5-6; maybe TRBD2 (6 bases). The V gene lost 0 bases and the J gene lost 3 bases, with 10 bases spanning the gap. The CDR3 consists of 14 residues. Germline loops: CDR1 SGHDT, CDR2 YYEEEE. In nucleotides, the CDR3 is TGTGCCAGCAGCTTGGGGGGGGACTTCTACGAGCAGTACTTC. It codes for CASSLGGDFYEQYF.

The chain combines TRBV5-5 with TRBJ1-3; D is unresolved. The CDR3 contains 17 residues. CDR1 SGHKS and CDR2 YYEKEE come from the germline V gene (reference sequence). The ends were cut back, 3 bases at V and 0 bases at J, with 16 bases in the middle. For the CDR3, the DNA is TGTGCCAGCAGCTCCGGGCCCGGAATAAACTCTGGAAACACCATATATTTT. Protein product: CASSSGPGINSGNTIYF.

The chain joins TRBV28 to TRBJ2-7; D gene ambiguous. The V gene lost 8 bases and the J gene lost 0 bases, with 17 bases spanning the gap. Germline V gene sequence: CDR1 MDHEN, CDR2 SYDVKM. The CDR3 is 15 residues long. CDR3 sequence (DNA): TGTGCCAGCCACCCCCAAGCTGCAAGCTCCTACGAGCAGTACTTC. Its protein product is CASHPQAASSYEQYF. Supplemented by reference TRBV28 and TRBJ2-7, the full variable domain reads DVKVTQSSRYLVKRTGEKVFLECVQDMDHENMFWYRQDPGLGLRLIYFSYDVKMKEKGDIPEGYSVSREKKERFSLILESASTNQTSMYLCASHPQAASSYEQYFGPGTRLTVT.

V is TRBV30 and J is TRBJ2-1; TRBD1 matches 8 bases. Per the germline V gene, CDR1 is GTSNPN and CDR2 is SVGIG (reference sequence). The V segment lost 1 base and the J segment 0 bases; nucleotides outside the gene matches: 2. This CDR3 is 15 amino acids long. The CDR3 is CAWSGTGSSYNEQFF. The CDR3 DNA follows: TGTGCCTGGAGTGGGACAGGGAGCTCCTACAATGAGCAGTTCTTC.

The V and J genes are TRBV5-4 and TRBJ2-3; the match to TRBD2 covers 7 bases. Looked up from germline, CDR1 is SGHNT and CDR2 is YYREEE (reference sequence). The J segment lost 4 bases and the V segment lost 5 bases, leaving 7 bases of the junction unmatched. The CDR3 totals 14 residues. CDR3 nucleotides: TGTGCCAGCAGACATAAGGGAGGGGCAGATACGCAGTATTTT. Its protein product is CASRHKGGADTQYF.

The chain joins TRBV7-9 to TRBJ2-2, with D unclear. V dropped 4 bases and J dropped 4 bases, with 10 bases sitting between them. CDR1 is SEHNR, CDR2 FQNEAQ, per germline (reference sequence). The CDR3 loop spans 14 amino acids. The CDR3 region is CASSSPIITGELFF. The DNA for the CDR3 is TGTGCCAGCAGCTCACCGATTATCACCGGGGAGCTGTTTTTT. Full variable domain (outside the CDR3, taken from reference TRBV7-9 and TRBJ2-2): DTGVSQNPRHKITKRGQNVTFRCDPISEHNRLYWYRQTLGQGPEFLTYFQNEAQLEKSRLLSDRFSAERPKGSFSTLEIQRTEQGDSAMYLCASSSPIITGELFFGEGSRLTVL.

The rearrangement uses TRBV27 and TRBJ2-7; tentatively, D is TRBD2 (5 bases). The ends were cut back, 6 bases at V and 0 bases at J, with 15 bases in the middle. The CDR3 has 15 residues. In germline, CDR1 is MNHEY, CDR2 SMNVEV (reference sequence). The CDR3 loop reads CASRETRAVSYEQYF. CDR3 in DNA: TGTGCCAGCAGAGAAACCCGAGCGGTCTCCTACGAGCAGTACTTC.

The chain recombines TRBV27 with TRBJ2-7; TRBD1 agrees at 7 bases. The CDR3 is 14 residues long. The trim removed 3 bases at V and 5 bases at J, leaving 7 bases unmatched. The germline V gene encodes CDR1 MNHEY and CDR2 SMNVEV (reference sequence). CDR3 nucleotides: TGTGCCAGCAGTTTTTCGACAGGGAGCGACGAGCAGTACTTC. Translation gives CASSFSTGSDEQYF.

The rearrangement uses TRBV7-9 and TRBJ1-5, with 8 bases identical to TRBD1. CDR3 length equals 14 residues. With V trimmed by 5 bases and J by 3 bases, 3 bases remained unmatched. Looked up from germline, CDR1 is SEHNR and CDR2 is FQNEAQ (reference sequence). The CDR3 sequence: CASSPTGANQPQHF. In nucleotides, the CDR3 is TGTGCCAGCAGCCCGACAGGGGCCAATCAGCCCCAGCATTTT.

The chain carries TRBV28 and TRBJ2-5; 14 bases map to TRBD2. The germline V gene encodes CDR1 MDHEN and CDR2 SYDVKM. The CDR3 is 14 residues long. Unmatched junction bases numbered 4, after V lost 6 bases and J lost 7 bases. CDR3 DNA: TGTGCCAGCAGATCGACTAGCGGGAGGGCGACCCAGTACTTC. Residues: CASRSTSGRATQYF.

V usage is TRBV7-9 and J usage is TRBJ2-1; TRBD2 matches 8 bases. The V gene's germline CDR1 is SEHNR and CDR2 FQNEAQ (reference sequence). The CDR3 loop spans 16 amino acids. J gave up 9 bases and V 5 bases, and 15 bases lay outside the gene matches. The chain's CDR3 is CASSTLPWGTSGEQFF. CDR3 DNA: TGTGCCAGCAGCACACTTCCGTGGGGGACTAGTGGTGAGCAGTTCTTC.

The chain has TRBV7-3 and TRBJ1-2; D is uncertain. This CDR3 contains 13 residues. The V and J ends lost 5 bases and 5 bases respectively, with 12 bases between them. The germline V gene encodes CDR1 SGHTA and CDR2 FQGTGA. The CDR3 sequence: CASSEGIGYGYTF. CDR3 DNA: TGTGCCAGCAGCGAGGGAATAGGGTATGGCTACACCTTC.

The chain links TRBV6-6 to TRBJ2-5; 8 bases line up with TRBD2. CDR1 and CDR2 (germline): MNHNY, SVGAGI (reference sequence). The CDR3 spans 13 residues. V shed 8 bases, J shed 1 base, and the junction held 3 bases outside the gene matches. The CDR3 protein is CASGREAQETQYF. For the CDR3, the DNA is TGTGCCAGCGGGCGGGAGGCCCAAGAGACCCAGTACTTC.

This sequence joins TRBV11-1 and TRBJ1-2, with D hard to call. Germline V CDR1 and CDR2: SGHAT, FQDESV (reference sequence). V was cut by 0 bases and J by 4 bases, with 12 bases left in between. The CDR3 has 15 residues. In nucleotides, the CDR3 is TGTGCCAGCAGCTTAGCGTCAGCCCCTAGCTATGGCTACACCTTC. It is translated as CASSLASAPSYGYTF.

Note on this clone: Other DNA sequences in this specimen translate into the identical CDR3. This chain uses TRBV25-1 with TRBJ2-7, with D perhaps matching TRBD1 (7 bases). The length of the CDR3 is 13 residues. The germline V gene has CDR1 MGHDK and CDR2 SYGVNS. V lost 6 bases and J 5 bases, leaving 14 bases between the germline ends. Here the CDR3 DNA reads TGTGCCAGCAGCAGCCAGGGGGGACACGAGCAGTACTTC. It translates to CASSSQGGHEQYF.

This clone was counted only a few times. The gene calls are TRBV7-2 and TRBJ2-2; 10 bases align to TRBD1. The CDR3 contains 14 residues. J lost 4 bases, V lost 9 bases, and 5 bases had no gene match. The germline V gene has CDR1 SGHTA and CDR2 FQGNSA. The DNA for the CDR3 is TGTGCCAGTAGGGACAGGGGAGGCACCGGGGAGCTGTTTTTT. Amino acids: CASRDRGGTGELFF.

V usage is TRBV6-1 and J usage is TRBJ2-5; 9 bases are shared with TRBD1. Germline-derived CDR1 and CDR2 are MNHNS and SASEGT. This CDR3 spans 18 amino acids. J gave up 2 bases and V 2 bases, and 12 bases lay outside the gene matches. The CDR3 nucleotides are TGTGCCAGCAGTGAAAAAAGTTCGTACAGGGGGCCACAAGAGACCCAGTACTTC. It translates to CASSEKSSYRGPQETQYF.

This clone has a handful of counts. The V call is TRBV5-1, the J call TRBJ2-1; TRBD2 is a possible D gene (5 bases). V lost 1 base, J lost 8 bases, and 13 bases lay in between. CDR1 and CDR2 from the germline V gene are SGHRS and YFSETQ. The CDR3 length is 14 residues. CDR3 sequence (DNA): TGCGCCAGCAGCTTGTTGGGGAGCTTCGATGAGCAGTTCTTC. This codes for CASSLLGSFDEQFF.

This clone was recorded only once. The chain is built from TRBV19 and TRBJ2-3; 8 positions agree with TRBD2. J gave up 0 bases and V 9 bases, and 20 bases lay outside the gene matches. The germline CDR1 and CDR2 sequences are LNHDA and SQIVND (reference sequence). This CDR3 spans 19 amino acids. In nucleotides, the CDR3 is TGTGCCAGCTCGTTTCCGGCGGGAGGCCTCTCAACTAGCACAGATACGCAGTATTTT. Translation gives CASSFPAGGLSTSTDTQYF. Full variable domain (missing parts from reference TRBV19 and TRBJ2-3): DGGITQSPKYLFRKEGQNVTLSCEQNLNHDAMYWYRQDPGQGLRLIYYSQIVNDFQKGDIAEGYSVSREKKESFPLTVTSAQKNPTAFYLCASSFPAGGLSTSTDTQYFGPGTRLTVL.

This clone appeared a single time. The J gene is TRBJ2-7, the V gene TRBV6-5; tentatively, D is TRBD2 (6 bases). Germline loops: CDR1 MNHEY, CDR2 SVGAGI. The CDR3 covers 12 residues. V lost 4 bases and J 4 bases, leaving 8 bases between the germline ends. CDR3 sequence reads: CASSLAGYEQYF. DNA for the CDR3: TGTGCCAGCAGTTTGGCGGGATACGAGCAGTACTTC.

The gene calls are TRBV15 and TRBJ2-5; 13 positions agree with TRBD2. Germline lookup yields CDR1 LNHNV and CDR2 YYDKDF (reference sequence). The CDR3 runs to 15 residues. The junction had 3 bases not matched to a gene; V was cut back by 4 bases and J by 4 bases. CDR3 in DNA: TGTGCCACCAGCAAAGGGACTAGCGGGATAGAGACCCAGTACTTC. Protein product: CATSKGTSGIETQYF.

This clone was detected only a few times. J is TRBJ1-3 and V is TRBV9; the D gene is possibly TRBD1 (6 bases). CDR3 length equals 16 residues. Looked up from germline, CDR1 is SGDLS and CDR2 is YYNGEE. Trimming removed 0 bases at V and 0 bases at J, with 10 bases between. CDR3: CASSVALQGSGNTIYF. The CDR3 region has the DNA TGTGCCAGCAGCGTAGCCCTACAGGGCTCTGGAAACACCATATATTTT.

This clone qualifies as hyperexpanded. The chain links TRBV2 to TRBJ2-1; D tentatively fits TRBD1 or TRBD2 (5 bases each). Trimming took off 4 bases at V and 4 bases at J, with 14 bases between the two ends. The CDR3 covers 15 residues. CDR1 SNHLY and CDR2 FYNNEI come from the germline V gene. CDR3 in amino acids: CASSGRDPLYNEQFF. The CDR3 bases are TGTGCCAGCAGTGGTCGGGACCCACTATACAATGAGCAGTTCTTC. Full variable domain (outside the CDR3, taken from reference TRBV2 and TRBJ2-1): EPEVTQTPSHQVTQMGQEVILRCVPISNHLYFYWYRQILGQKVEFLVSFYNNEISEKSEIFDDQFSVERPDGSNFTLKIRSTKLEDSAMYFCASSGRDPLYNEQFFGPGTRLTVL.

With regard to this clone: The CDR3 does not close with the conserved phenylalanine or tryptophan, likely indicating a read error. V is TRBV30 and J is TRBJ2-7; 8 nucleotides match TRBD2. After removal of 2 bases from V and 2 bases from J, the junction contained 2 bases not matched to a gene. Germline CDR1 GTSNPN, CDR2 SVGIG (reference sequence). This CDR3 comprises 13 residues. CDR3 sequence: CAWSLGLAYEQYL. In nucleotides, the CDR3 is TGTGCCTGGAGTCTGGGACTAGCCTACGAGCAGTACCTC.

The chain employs TRBV9 and TRBJ2-3, with 8 bases that match TRBD1. CDR3 length: 18 residues. Germline CDR1 SGDLS, CDR2 YYNGEE. With 4 bases clipped from V and 2 bases from J, the junction kept 15 bases outside the gene matches. The CDR3 protein is CASSPTFEWTGYTDTQYF. The CDR3 region has the DNA TGTGCCAGCAGCCCAACCTTCGAATGGACAGGGTACACAGATACGCAGTATTTT.

The sample holds a few counts of this clone. This rearrangement joins TRBV10-3 to TRBJ2-1; 10 nucleotides agree with TRBD2. The germline V gene has CDR1 ENHRY and CDR2 SYGVKD. The trim removed 0 bases at V and 4 bases at J, leaving 6 bases unmatched. The CDR3 covers 17 residues. The CDR3 nucleotides are TGTGCCATCAGTGAGTCAGGGCTAGCGGGAGAGTACAATGAGCAGTTCTTC. Translating it yields CAISESGLAGEYNEQFF.

V usage is TRBV5-1 and J usage is TRBJ2-3, with D perhaps given as TRBD1 or TRBD2 (5 bases each). V was trimmed by 4 bases and J by 3 bases, leaving 21 bases between them. There are 17 residues in the CDR3. The germline CDR1 and CDR2 sequences are SGHRS and YFSETQ. The CDR3 coding sequence is TGCGCCAGCAGCCTCAGGTGGTCGGCAGGGACGACAGATACGCAGTATTTT. Translating gives CASSLRWSAGTTDTQYF.

The chain recombines TRBV6-6 with TRBJ2-1; 7 nucleotides agree with TRBD2. The CDR3 runs 13 residues. CDR1 is MNHNY and CDR2 is SVGAGI in the germline V gene (reference sequence). The V and J ends lost 6 bases and 6 bases, in that order; junction bases with no gene match: 5. CDR3 amino acids: CASRGGGPNEQFF. CDR3 coding DNA: TGTGCCAGCAGGGGCGGGGGTCCCAATGAGCAGTTCTTC.

V usage is TRBV5-6 and J usage is TRBJ2-7; 8 bases align to TRBD1. Germline trimming cut 6 bases from V and 7 bases from J; bases unmatched to any gene: 12. This CDR3 region has 14 residues. Germline V gene lookup returns CDR1 SGHDT and CDR2 YYEEEE. Here the CDR3 reads CASTFARGPREQYF. CDR3 DNA: TGTGCCAGCACCTTTGCCAGGGGGCCGCGGGAGCAGTACTTC.